A selection of T cell receptor beta chains follows, all from one sample in a study of graft-versus-host responses after intestinal transplantation. No cognate antigen is known for these TCRs. TCRdb's table, derived via immunoSEQ multiplex PCR, lists solely in-frame clones and lacks some. Of approximately 85,000 clones in the sample, 91% were seen once. The specimen comprised unstimulated CD8+ T cells sorted from spleen or lymph node cells, sampled before transplant. These receptors were collected from a human donor who was the organ donor for an intestinal transplant. The CDR3 runs from the conserved cysteine through the conserved F or W. The D gene is left open where the match is weak. Clone size is not always given. Where it is, it says once, few, many or a class for expanded clones.

cdr3_nt: TGTGCCAGCAGTGAAGCGCTTCGGGGGACCGGGGGCGGGGAGACCCAGTACTTC
cdr3_aa: CASSEALRGTGGGETQYF
clone_size: NA
j_call: TRBJ2-5
d_call: NA
v_call: TRBV6-1

cdr3_nt: TGTGCCAGCAGCTTCTCAACTAGGAATGAGCAGTTCTTC
cdr3_aa: CASSFSTRNEQFF
clone_size: NA
j_call: TRBJ2-1
d_call: NA
v_call: TRBV11-3

cdr3_nt: TGTGCCAGTACCAACTGGGCGGGGGGGTACAATGAGCAGTTCTTC
cdr3_aa: CASTNWAGGYNEQFF
clone_size: NA
j_call: TRBJ2-1
d_call: TRBD2
v_call: TRBV19

cdr3_nt: TGTGCCAGCAGTAGGATGGCTAGCGGGCCCTACGAGCAGTACTTC
cdr3_aa: CASSRMASGPYEQYF
clone_size: NA
j_call: TRBJ2-7
d_call: TRBD2
v_call: TRBV6-1

cdr3_nt: TGCAGCGCGCAGGGGTGGGGTTACACTGAAGCTTTCTTT
cdr3_aa: CSAQGWGYTEAFF
clone_size: NA
j_call: TRBJ1-1
d_call: NA
v_call: TRBV29-1

cdr3_nt: TGTGCCAGCAGGACCCCAGCCGGGGAGCTGTTTTTT
cdr3_aa: CASRTPAGELFF
clone_size: NA
j_call: TRBJ2-2
d_call: NA
v_call: TRBV7-8

cdr3_nt: TGTGCCAGTAGTATAGATTCGGACAGGGGTTACAATGAGCAGTTCTTC
cdr3_aa: CASSIDSDRGYNEQFF
clone_size: NA
j_call: TRBJ2-1
d_call: TRBD1
v_call: TRBV19

cdr3_nt: TGTGCCAGCAGTACTAGCGGGGGGCAGGAGCAGTACTTC
cdr3_aa: CASSTSGGQEQYF
clone_size: NA
j_call: TRBJ2-7
d_call: TRBD2
v_call: TRBV27

cdr3_nt: TGTGCCAGTAGCATCTTGGGATACTCTGGAAACACCATATATTTT
cdr3_aa: CASSILGYSGNTIYF
clone_size: NA
j_call: TRBJ1-3
d_call: NA
v_call: TRBV19

cdr3_nt: TGTGCTAGTGGTTTGGTAGTTTCGGGGGGCCTTCACGGGGAGCTGTTTTTT
cdr3_aa: CASGLVVSGGLHGELFF
clone_size: NA
j_call: TRBJ2-2
d_call: NA
v_call: TRBV12-5

cdr3_nt: TGTGCCAGCTCTTGGAACCTAGCGGCGCTCACAGATACGCAGTATTTT
cdr3_aa: CASSWNLAALTDTQYF
clone_size: NA
j_call: TRBJ2-3
d_call: TRBD2
v_call: TRBV27

cdr3_nt: TGTGCCAGCTCACCACCGAATCCTACGCAGGGGTGGGAGCAGTACTTC
cdr3_aa: CASSPPNPTQGWEQYF
clone_size: once
j_call: TRBJ2-7
d_call: NA
v_call: TRBV18

cdr3_nt: TGTGCCAGCAGTTTAGATGTCTCGGGTGGGATAGAGCAGTACTTC
cdr3_aa: CASSLDVSGGIEQYF
clone_size: NA
j_call: TRBJ2-7
d_call: NA
v_call: TRBV28

cdr3_nt: TGTGCCAGCAGATGGGACGGCTCTAACTATGGCTACACCTTC
cdr3_aa: CASRWDGSNYGYTF
clone_size: NA
j_call: TRBJ1-2
d_call: NA
v_call: TRBV6-1

cdr3_nt: TGTGCCAGCAGCTTCGGACCAACTAATGAAAAACTGTTTTTT
cdr3_aa: CASSFGPTNEKLFF
clone_size: NA
j_call: TRBJ1-4
d_call: NA
v_call: TRBV5-4

cdr3_nt: TGTGCCAGCAGCTTGGTCGTCTGGTCCCCCGAAGCTTTCTTT
cdr3_aa: CASSLVVWSPEAFF
clone_size: NA
j_call: TRBJ1-1
d_call: NA
v_call: TRBV5-6

cdr3_nt: TGTGCCAGCAGCTTAGTAGCACAGCAGGAAGGTAGCCGAGAGACCCAGTACTTC
cdr3_aa: CASSLVAQQEGSRETQYF
clone_size: NA
j_call: TRBJ2-5
d_call: NA
v_call: TRBV7-6

cdr3_nt: TGTGCCAGCAGCCTATCAGTGAGAAGGGAGACCCAGTACTTC
cdr3_aa: CASSLSVRRETQYF
clone_size: once
j_call: TRBJ2-5
d_call: NA
v_call: TRBV5-5

cdr3_nt: TGTGCCAGCAGCTTTGACTGGCATAGCACAGATACGCAGTATTTT
cdr3_aa: CASSFDWHSTDTQYF
clone_size: NA
j_call: TRBJ2-3
d_call: NA
v_call: TRBV5-5

cdr3_nt: TGTGCCAGCAGCACCCAGCCCCGGGTTTCCGAGCAGTACTTC
cdr3_aa: CASSTQPRVSEQYF
clone_size: NA
j_call: TRBJ2-7
d_call: NA
v_call: TRBV11-2

cdr3_nt: TGTGCCAGCAGCTTACTTGGTGGCGGGGAGAACGAGCAGTACTTC
cdr3_aa: CASSLLGGGENEQYF
clone_size: NA
j_call: TRBJ2-7
d_call: NA
v_call: TRBV7-9

cdr3_nt: TGTGCCAGCACAGGGGACTCCTACGAGCAGTACTTC
cdr3_aa: CASTGDSYEQYF
clone_size: NA
j_call: TRBJ2-7
d_call: NA
v_call: TRBV6-5

cdr3_nt: TGTGCCAGCAGCCTGGGTAGTACTGAAGCTTTCTTT
cdr3_aa: CASSLGSTEAFF
clone_size: once
j_call: TRBJ1-1
d_call: NA
v_call: TRBV5-4

cdr3_nt: TGCGCCAGCAGCTCCACAGGGGGCTGGTACGAGCAGTACTTC
cdr3_aa: CASSSTGGWYEQYF
clone_size: NA
j_call: TRBJ2-7
d_call: TRBD1
v_call: TRBV5-1

cdr3_nt: TGCGCCAGCAGTAGACAGCTCGGGGGCGAGCAGTACTTC
cdr3_aa: CASSRQLGGEQYF
clone_size: NA
j_call: TRBJ2-7
d_call: NA
v_call: TRBV4-1